The sequence of this T cell receptor (beta chain) was determined in a study of cytomegalovirus exposure and HLA in healthy donors. This CDR3 spans 17 amino acids. The germline V gene has CDR1 GTSNPN and CDR2 SVGIG (reference sequence). Trimming removed 1 base from V and 8 bases from J; junction bases left unmatched: 16. The PCR contained 60 Vbeta and 13 Jbeta primers. Only in-frame clones appear in the TCRdb table, and some are missing; sequencing was by immunoSEQ multiplex PCR. The table has 150,000 or so clones, more than 70% seen once. The sample holds a few counts of this clone. Sequencing was done on a sample of PBMCs. The V gene is TRBV30, the J gene TRBJ1-1; 10 bases are a match to TRBD1. This receptor was identified in a man aged 18-30 years in good health and CMV-seropositive. The CDR3 nucleotides read TGTGCCTGGAGTGCTCTAGTAACGGGACAGGGGAGTTTAGAAGCTTTCTTT. Its translation: CAWSALVTGQGSLEAFF.